The present T cell receptor beta chain was sequenced within a study of blood T cell repertoires in COVID-19. Only one count was recorded for this clone. Trimming took 0 bases from V and 6 from J, leaving 9 bases between them. This CDR3 comprises 14 residues. Germline V gene sequence: CDR1 MNHEY, CDR2 SMNVEV (reference sequence). Repertoires were generated with immunoSEQ multiplex PCR, while TCRdb's copy carries only in-frame clones and drops some. The sample yields roughly 250,000 clones, around 85% seen once. The clonotype was recovered from a human donor with COVID-19, enrolled during active disease. The donor label of this sample is uncertain. What was sequenced was peripheral blood. The rearrangement uses TRBV27 and TRBJ2-1; a weak D match, TRBD2 (5 bases). The CDR3 protein is CASSLSRAGNEQFF. The CDR3 nucleotides read TGTGCCAGCAGTTTATCGCGGGCGGGCAATGAGCAGTTCTTC.